The 16 T cell receptor beta chains in this list originate from one sample, sequenced in a study of T cell responses to AZD1222 COVID-19 vaccine. Clones were sequenced by immunoSEQ multiplex PCR, and TCRdb holds only the in-frame ones, with some missing. The repertoire holds approximately 110,000 clones, with more than 70% as singletons. This specimen consisted of peripheral blood, obtained 28 days after the second AZD1222 dose. All receptors derive from an adult who received the AZD1222 COVID-19 vaccine.

The chain employs TRBV4-1 and TRBJ2-7; 8 bases map to TRBD1. This CDR3 comprises 14 residues. Germline trimming cut 4 bases from V and 6 bases from J; bases unmatched to any gene: 8. The germline V gene has CDR1 MGHRA and CDR2 YSYEKL. The CDR3 here is CASSRGPGGREQYF. The CDR3 DNA reads as TGCGCCAGCAGCCGTGGCCCAGGGGGCCGCGAGCAGTACTTC.

The CDR3 is CATSEGGGYGHEQFF. The CDR3 nucleotides read TGTGCCACCAGTGAAGGGGGTGGGTACGGCCATGAGCAGTTCTTC. The chain recombines TRBV24-1 with TRBJ2-1, with D possibly matching TRBD1 (6 bases). CDR3 length equals 15 residues. The V end was cut by 4 bases, the J end by 8 bases, with 17 bases between. Germline CDR1 reads KGHDR; CDR2 reads SFDVKD.

The V and J genes are TRBV29-1 and TRBJ1-1, with D hard to call. CDR1 is SQVTM, CDR2 ANQGSEA, per germline. There are 16 residues in the CDR3. V lost 7 bases and J lost 0, with 21 bases in between. The CDR3 here is CSAKALARLVNTEAFF. The CDR3 bases are TGCAGCGCTAAAGCTCTAGCGCGTTTAGTGAACACTGAAGCTTTCTTT.

A note on this clone: Other DNA sequences in the same sample also yield this CDR3. The V gene is TRBV11-2, the J gene TRBJ1-3; a possible D gene is TRBD1 (5 bases). The CDR3 covers 14 residues. Germline CDR1 is SGHAT and CDR2 is FQNNGV. The V end was cut by 1 base, the J end by 4 bases, with 8 bases between. CDR3 bases: TGTGCCAGCAGCTTAGCCGGGGCAGGAAACACCATATATTTT. Protein product: CASSLAGAGNTIYF. Using reference TRBV11-2 and TRBJ1-3 for the parts outside the CDR3, the full variable domain is EAGVAQSPRYKIIEKRQSVAFWCNPISGHATLYWYQQILGQGPKLLIQFQNNGVVDDSQLPKDRFSAERLKGVDSTLKIQPAKLEDSAVYLCASSLAGAGNTIYFGEGSWLTVV.

Only a few counts were recorded for this clone. The chain combines TRBV3-1 (or the pseudogene TRBV3-2) with TRBJ2-5; 10 positions match TRBD2. CDR1 and CDR2 (germline): LGHDT, YNNKEL (reference sequence). This CDR3 has 18 amino acids. The junction had 13 bases not matched to a gene; V was cut back by 1 base and J by 5 bases. The CDR3 DNA is TGTGCCAGCAGCCAAGGCCCCCCTGAAGCGGGGGGGCAGGAGACCCAGTACTTC. It encodes CASSQGPPEAGGQETQYF.

This clone occurred once. The chain has TRBV10-1 and TRBJ2-7, with D unclear. V was trimmed by 0 bases and J by 4 bases, leaving 7 bases between them. Germline values: CDR1 WNHNN, CDR2 SYGVQD (reference sequence). The CDR3 is 13 residues long. The CDR3 protein is CASSESKAYEQYF. For the CDR3, the DNA is TGCGCCAGCAGTGAGTCGAAGGCGTACGAGCAGTACTTC.

The rearrangement uses TRBV4-3 and TRBJ2-1, with D unresolved. CDR1 and CDR2 from the germline V gene are LGHNA and YSLEER. The CDR3 runs to 15 residues. The V end lost 4 bases, the J end lost 0 bases, and 10 bases lay between the germline ends. The CDR3 DNA sequence: TGCGCCAGCAGCCGTACACTAAGCTCCTACAATGAGCAGTTCTTC. Translating gives CASSRTLSSYNEQFF.

In its sample, this clone was seen a few times. The chain combines TRBV10-3 with TRBJ1-2, with TRBD1 matching 8 bases. The CDR3 consists of 13 residues. Germline assignment: CDR1 ENHRY and CDR2 SYGVKD. V was clipped by 6 bases and J by 5 bases; unmatched bases: 5. The CDR3 here is CAIRPGQEYGYTF. CDR3 nucleotide sequence: TGTGCCATCAGACCGGGACAGGAGTATGGCTACACCTTC.

This chain uses TRBV14 with TRBJ2-3, with 9 bases identical to TRBD2. Germline V gene lookup returns CDR1 SGHDN and CDR2 FVKESK. CDR3 size: 17 residues. J lost 2 bases, V lost 2 bases, and 8 bases had no gene match. The CDR3 spells CASSQRTSAGPTDTQYF. In nucleotides, the CDR3 is TGTGCCAGCAGCCAACGGACTAGCGCCGGCCCCACAGATACGCAGTATTTT. Full variable domain (remainder filled in from reference TRBV14 and TRBJ2-3): EAGVTQFPSHSVIEKGQTVTLRCDPISGHDNLYWYRRVMGKEIKFLLHFVKESKQDESGMPNNRFLAERTGGTYSTLKVQPAELEDSGVYFCASSQRTSAGPTDTQYFGPGTRLTVL.

Written as DNA, the CDR3 is TGCAGCGCTCGACAGGGGGCGAACACTGAAGCTTTCTTT. Translation: CSARQGANTEAFF. The chain couples TRBV29-1 to TRBJ1-1; 10 bases are shared with TRBD1. The CDR3 sequence is 13 residues long. Germline values: CDR1 SQVTM, CDR2 ANQGSEA. After removal of 7 bases from V and 1 base from J, the junction contained 3 bases not matched to a gene.

The chain carries TRBV3-1 (or the pseudogene TRBV3-2) and TRBJ2-7, with D uncertain. The ends were cut back, 0 bases at V and 9 bases at J, with 12 bases in the middle. The germline V gene encodes CDR1 LGHDT and CDR2 YNNKEL (reference sequence). The length of the CDR3 is 13 residues. DNA of the CDR3: TGTGCCAGCAGCCAAGATGAGCTCTCCGCGCAGTACTTC. Encoded protein: CASSQDELSAQYF.

V is TRBV6-4 and J is TRBJ2-1, with D possibly being TRBD2 (6 bases). The CDR3 is 16 residues long. Germline V gene data show CDR1 as MRHNA and CDR2 as SNTAGT. Deletions cut 0 bases from V and 9 bases from J, with 18 bases between. This chain's CDR3 is CASSDSGGDSLGEQFF. The CDR3 bases are TGTGCCAGCAGTGACTCGGGCGGGGACTCTCTGGGTGAGCAGTTCTTC.

The V and J genes are TRBV4-3 and TRBJ2-3; D perhaps matches TRBD1 (5 bases). V was shortened by 4 bases and J by 1 base, with 9 bases between the two germline ends. CDR3 size: 14 residues. From germline, CDR1 is LGHNA and CDR2 YSLEER. Here the CDR3 reads CASSPLQGTDTQYF. The DNA of the CDR3 is TGCGCCAGCAGCCCACTACAGGGCACAGATACGCAGTATTTT.

Here the CDR3 reads CASSSRQIAGQTQYF. CDR3 DNA: TGTGCCAGCAGTTCGAGGCAGATCGCGGGGCAGACCCAGTACTTC. The rearrangement links TRBV6-5 to TRBJ2-5, with D perhaps TRBD2 (6 bases). The CDR3 totals 15 residues. Germline CDR1 reads MNHEY; CDR2 reads SVGAGI. Trimming cost V 4 bases and J 6 bases, with 18 bases left between them.

This chain connects TRBV6-2 or TRBV6-3 to TRBJ1-1, with D unresolved. Trimming stripped 2 bases from V and 4 bases from J, with 5 bases between. Germline CDR1 MNHEY, CDR2 SVGEGT. The CDR3 loop spans 12 amino acids. The CDR3 DNA follows: TGTGCCAGCAGTTACCCAAGCACTGAAGCTTTCTTT. It translates to CASSYPSTEAFF.

V and J are TRBV19 and TRBJ1-3; no firm D call. Germline V gene data show CDR1 as LNHDA and CDR2 as SQIVND (reference sequence). V gave up 6 bases and J gave up 7 bases, with 34 bases separating them. The CDR3 sequence is 20 residues long. The CDR3 DNA sequence: TGTGCCAGTAGCACAAATTGGCAGGCGCAGAAATTAGGACCGCGGAACACCATATATTTT. This codes for CASSTNWQAQKLGPRNTIYF.